Described below is a single T cell receptor (beta chain) sequence and its context. Its recognized antigen is unknown. Base-call qualities are not available, and no considerably larger clone is one nucleotide away. From the germline V gene (reference sequence), CDR1 is MNHEY and CDR2 is SMNVEV. Deletion took 6 bases off V and 0 bases off J, with a span of 9 bases between the germline ends. The CDR3 starts with the cysteine, ends with the phenylalanine, and has 14 residues. Just CDR3 DNA is preserved here, 42 bases in frame from base 1. Library construction relied on the immunoSEQ multiplex PCR assay. RNA was extracted from all samples and reverse transcribed into cDNA, which served as template for TCR sequencing. SuperScript III was used to make first-strand cDNA, primed with a 2:1 mix of oligo-dT and random hexamers. A synthetic immune receptor repertoire was used to assess amplification bias, and residual bias was removed computationally. Under the source paper's analysis protocol: Raw reads were preprocessed for error removal, and CDR3 was defined according to IMGT conventions as running from the conserved cysteine to phenylalanine. Clonality was calculated as 1 minus Shannon entropy normalized by log2 of the number of productive unique TCRs. Whether each scalp clone was CD4 or CD8 was inferred by checking scalp TCRbeta sequences against the CD4 and CD8 repertoires from sorted blood. The table was pulled from immuneACCESS by TCRdb, which kept in-frame rearrangements only. Such tables lose some clones; where checked, under half of the loss comes from unresolved V genes, and the rest has no known cause. Clonal size and the V and J genes are those of that table, whereas D and trimming came from the DNA. The sample table holds about 88,000 clones, of which around 40% were seen once. The ten largest account for roughly 18% of the sample.

Taken with the paper, the label for time point translates to: roughly 24 weeks on oral tofacitinib. The intended sense of this specimen's treatment or condition label: oral pan-JAK inhibitor, 5-10 mg twice daily. Lesional scalp punch biopsies and peripheral blood were obtained from alopecia areata patients. After PBMCs were isolated by density centrifugation and stained for CD3, CD4 and CD8, a FACSAria was used to sort CD4+ and CD8+ T cells. This sample is drawn from a study of CD8+ T cells in alopecia areata (dated by TCRdb to 2017 to 2018). Looking at the study overall: The treated patients, all with moderate-to-severe alopecia areata, were enrolled in an open-label pilot trial of oral tofacitinib given at 5 to 10 mg twice daily. Scalp clonality was compared among normal scalp (n=4), patchy alopecia areata scalp (n=8), and alopecia totalis/universalis scalp (n=8). On the human side, TCRbeta sequencing was run on scalp tissue and on sorted CD4+ and CD8+ peripheral blood T cells from healthy controls and from alopecia areata patients with either patchy or totalis/universalis disease. immunoSEQ multiplex PCR using 35 Vbeta forward primers and 13 Jbeta reverse primers was used to amplify TCRbeta CDR3 regions. For the treated patients, the SALT score, which quantifies what percentage of scalp surface area is affected, served as the measure of disease severity. High-throughput TCRbeta sequencing was used to examine T cell clonal expansion in alopecia areata in both the C3H/HeJ mouse model and human patients. Tofacitinib was administered for 6 to 18 months, and 6 months of follow-up off drug were then conducted to assess delayed response and recurrence. RNA was extracted with the PAXgene miRNA kit for fixed scalp, the miRNeasy kit for PBMCs, and the RNeasy kit for mouse skin. Biopsies were taken from tofacitinib-treated patients at baseline and again at 4 and 24 weeks into treatment, and several of those patients also had a later scalp biopsy. Broader findings and caveats from the paper: Unlike mouse skin, which is dominated by gammadelta T cells, normal human skin has resident alphabeta T cells that are also sequenced, and this complicates analysis of the scalp TCR repertoire. Shared TCR sequences between patients were less evident than in mice, which may be partly attributable to HLA diversity in the patient population. The treated cohort was small, with a single nonresponder, so links between baseline CD8+ expansion and response need larger studies. Many expanded lesional clones were found to persist in scalp and blood during tofacitinib treatment, and relapse after treatment cessation may be partly explained by this persistence. Higher clonality and more expanded CD8+ clones were observed in lesional scalp than in normal scalp, particularly in alopecia totalis/universalis, a finding suggestive of antigenic drive. Tofacitinib significantly lowered scalp clonality and the number of expanded CD8+ clones among the top 100 scalp clones.

Sequences were derived from CD8+ T cells sorted from blood, sampled at week 24, from a patient treated with tofacitinib. The V gene is TRBV27 and the J gene is TRBJ1-3, with no D gene named confidently. This TCR was recovered from a human donor with alopecia areata. At the DNA level, the sequence is TGTGCCAGCAGACGGACCCCCTCTGGAAACACCATATATTTT. It codes for CASRRTPSGNTIYF.